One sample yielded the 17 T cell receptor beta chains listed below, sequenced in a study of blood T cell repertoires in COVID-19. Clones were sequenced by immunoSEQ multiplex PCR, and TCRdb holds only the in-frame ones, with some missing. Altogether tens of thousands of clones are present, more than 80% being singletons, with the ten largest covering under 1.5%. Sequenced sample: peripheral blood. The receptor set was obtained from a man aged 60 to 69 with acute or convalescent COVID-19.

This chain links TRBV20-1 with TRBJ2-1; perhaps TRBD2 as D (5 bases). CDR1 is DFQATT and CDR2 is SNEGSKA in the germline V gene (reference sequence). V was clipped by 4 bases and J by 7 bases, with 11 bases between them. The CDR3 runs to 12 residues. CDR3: CSANERFNEQFF. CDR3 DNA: TGCAGTGCTAATGAGCGGTTTAATGAGCAGTTCTTC.

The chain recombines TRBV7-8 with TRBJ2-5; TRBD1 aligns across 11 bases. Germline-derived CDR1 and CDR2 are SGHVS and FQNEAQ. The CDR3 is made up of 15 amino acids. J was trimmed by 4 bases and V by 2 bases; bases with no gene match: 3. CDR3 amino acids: CASSLRTGGVETQYF. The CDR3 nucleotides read TGTGCCAGCAGCTTACGGACAGGGGGCGTAGAGACCCAGTACTTC.

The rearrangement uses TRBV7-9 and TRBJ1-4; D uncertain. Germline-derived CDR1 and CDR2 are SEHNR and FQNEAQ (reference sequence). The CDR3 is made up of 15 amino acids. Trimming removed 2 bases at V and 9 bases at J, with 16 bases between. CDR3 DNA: TGTGCCAGCAGCTTAAGCGCCTCGGGTTCCAAAAAACTGTTTTTT. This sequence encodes CASSLSASGSKKLFF.

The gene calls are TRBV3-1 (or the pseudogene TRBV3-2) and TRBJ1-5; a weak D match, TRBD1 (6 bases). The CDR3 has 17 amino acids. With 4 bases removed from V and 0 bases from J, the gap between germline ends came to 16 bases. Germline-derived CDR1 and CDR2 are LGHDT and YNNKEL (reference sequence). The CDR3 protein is CASSRGDTRHSNQPQHF. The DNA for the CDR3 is TGTGCCAGCAGCCGTGGGGACACAAGGCATAGCAATCAGCCCCAGCATTTT.

The DNA for the CDR3 is TGCGCCAGCAGCTTGGCCTTAGAGGGAGAGAGCATTCAGTACTTC. Translated: CASSLALEGESIQYF. The chain employs TRBV5-1 and TRBJ2-4, with D possibly being TRBD2 (5 bases). CDR3 length: 15 amino acids. V was clipped by 0 bases and J by 9 bases, with 16 bases between them. In germline, CDR1 is SGHRS, CDR2 YFSETQ.

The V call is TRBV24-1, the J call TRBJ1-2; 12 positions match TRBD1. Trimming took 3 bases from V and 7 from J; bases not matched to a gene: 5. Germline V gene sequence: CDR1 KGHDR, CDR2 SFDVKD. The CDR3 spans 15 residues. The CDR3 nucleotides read TGTGCCACCAGTGATCCGGGACAGGGGGCGCGTGGCTACACCTTC. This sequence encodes CATSDPGQGARGYTF.

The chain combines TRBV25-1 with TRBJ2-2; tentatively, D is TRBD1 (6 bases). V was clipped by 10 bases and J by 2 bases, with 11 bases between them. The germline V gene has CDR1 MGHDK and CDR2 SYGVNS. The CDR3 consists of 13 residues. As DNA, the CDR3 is TGTGCCACTGGACAGTTCAACACCGGGGAGCTGTTTTTT. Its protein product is CATGQFNTGELFF. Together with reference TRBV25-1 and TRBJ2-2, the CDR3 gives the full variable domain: EADIYQTPRYLVIGTGKKITLECSQTMGHDKMYWYQQDPGMELHLIHYSYGVNSTEKGDLSSESTVSRIRTEHFPLTLESARPSHTSQYLCATGQFNTGELFFGEGSRLTVL.

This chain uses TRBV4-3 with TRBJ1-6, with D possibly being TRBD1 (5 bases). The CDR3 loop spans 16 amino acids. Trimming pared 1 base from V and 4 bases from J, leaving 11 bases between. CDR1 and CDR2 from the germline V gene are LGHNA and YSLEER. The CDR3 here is CASSQASGPYNSPLHF. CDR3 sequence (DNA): TGCGCCAGCAGCCAAGCGTCAGGGCCTTATAATTCACCCCTCCACTTT.

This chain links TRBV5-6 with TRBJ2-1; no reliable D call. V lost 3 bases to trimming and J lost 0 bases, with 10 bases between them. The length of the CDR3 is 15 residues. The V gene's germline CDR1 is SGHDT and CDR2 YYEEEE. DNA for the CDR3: TGTGCCAGCAGCTCTTACAACGACTCCTACAATGAGCAGTTCTTC. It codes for CASSSYNDSYNEQFF.

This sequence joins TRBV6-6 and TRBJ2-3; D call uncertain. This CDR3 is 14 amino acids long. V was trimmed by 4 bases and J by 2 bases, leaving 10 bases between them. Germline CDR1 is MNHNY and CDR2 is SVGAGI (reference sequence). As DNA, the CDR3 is TGTGCCAGCAGTTCGGCTAGAAACACAGATACGCAGTATTTT. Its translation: CASSSARNTDTQYF.

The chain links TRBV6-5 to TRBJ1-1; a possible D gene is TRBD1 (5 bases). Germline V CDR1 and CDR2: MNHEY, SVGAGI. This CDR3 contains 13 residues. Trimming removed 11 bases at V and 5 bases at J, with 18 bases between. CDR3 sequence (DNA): TGTGCCGCTACTCCCAGGGATGAGACTGAAGCTTTCTTT. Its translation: CAATPRDETEAFF.

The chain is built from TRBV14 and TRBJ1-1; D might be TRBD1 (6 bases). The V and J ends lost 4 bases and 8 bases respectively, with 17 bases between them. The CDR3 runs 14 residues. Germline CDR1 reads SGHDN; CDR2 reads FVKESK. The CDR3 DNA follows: TGTGCCAGCAGCCTGAGTCGCAGGGGCACAGAAGCTTTCTTT. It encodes CASSLSRRGTEAFF. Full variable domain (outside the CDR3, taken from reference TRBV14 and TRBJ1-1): EAGVTQFPSHSVIEKGQTVTLRCDPISGHDNLYWYRRVMGKEIKFLLHFVKESKQDESGMPNNRFLAERTGGTYSTLKVQPAELEDSGVYFCASSLSRRGTEAFFGQGTRLTVV.

The CDR3 region has the DNA TGTGCCAGCAGCTTTCGGGGACTAGCGGGAGGGGGCACAGATACGCAGTATTTT. Translated, it gives CASSFRGLAGGGTDTQYF. V and J are TRBV3-1 (or the pseudogene TRBV3-2) and TRBJ2-3; TRBD2 agrees at 16 bases. V lost 5 bases and J lost 1; bases outside the gene matches: 6. The CDR3 extends over 18 amino acids. CDR1 and CDR2 from the germline V gene are LGHDT and YNNKEL (reference sequence).

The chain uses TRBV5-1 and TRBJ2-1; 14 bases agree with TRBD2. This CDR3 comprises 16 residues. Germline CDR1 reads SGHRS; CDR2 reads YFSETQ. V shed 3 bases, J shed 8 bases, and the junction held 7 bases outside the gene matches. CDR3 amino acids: CASSYSGTSGSYEQFF. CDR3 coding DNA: TGCGCCAGCAGCTACTCCGGGACTAGCGGGAGTTATGAGCAGTTCTTC.

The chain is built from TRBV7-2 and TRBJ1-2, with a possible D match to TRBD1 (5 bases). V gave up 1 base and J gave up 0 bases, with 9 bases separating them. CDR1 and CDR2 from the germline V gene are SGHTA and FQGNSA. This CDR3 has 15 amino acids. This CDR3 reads CASSLGGGANYGYTF. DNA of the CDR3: TGTGCCAGCAGCTTAGGCGGGGGTGCTAACTATGGCTACACCTTC.

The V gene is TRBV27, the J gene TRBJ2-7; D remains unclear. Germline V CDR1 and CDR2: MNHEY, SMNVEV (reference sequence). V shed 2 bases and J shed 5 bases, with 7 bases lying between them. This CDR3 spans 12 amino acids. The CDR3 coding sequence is TGTGCCAGCAGTTTAAGAGGTGACGAGCAGTACTTC. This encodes CASSLRGDEQYF.

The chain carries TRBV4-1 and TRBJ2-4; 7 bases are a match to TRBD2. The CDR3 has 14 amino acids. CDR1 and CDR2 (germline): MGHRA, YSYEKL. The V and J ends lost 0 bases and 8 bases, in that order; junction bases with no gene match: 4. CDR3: CASSQDGGSDIQYF. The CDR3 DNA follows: TGCGCCAGCAGCCAAGACGGCGGGAGTGACATTCAGTACTTC.